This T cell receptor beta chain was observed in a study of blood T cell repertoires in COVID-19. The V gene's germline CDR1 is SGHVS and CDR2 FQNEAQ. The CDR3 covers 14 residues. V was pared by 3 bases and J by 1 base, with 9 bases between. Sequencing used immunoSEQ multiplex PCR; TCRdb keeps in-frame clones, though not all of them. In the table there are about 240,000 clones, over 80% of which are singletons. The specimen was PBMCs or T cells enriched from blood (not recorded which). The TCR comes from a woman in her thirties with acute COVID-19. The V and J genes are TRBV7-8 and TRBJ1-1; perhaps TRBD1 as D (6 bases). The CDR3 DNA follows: TGTGCCAGCAGCTTGGTCAGGGGGAACACTGAAGCTTTCTTT. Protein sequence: CASSLVRGNTEAFF.